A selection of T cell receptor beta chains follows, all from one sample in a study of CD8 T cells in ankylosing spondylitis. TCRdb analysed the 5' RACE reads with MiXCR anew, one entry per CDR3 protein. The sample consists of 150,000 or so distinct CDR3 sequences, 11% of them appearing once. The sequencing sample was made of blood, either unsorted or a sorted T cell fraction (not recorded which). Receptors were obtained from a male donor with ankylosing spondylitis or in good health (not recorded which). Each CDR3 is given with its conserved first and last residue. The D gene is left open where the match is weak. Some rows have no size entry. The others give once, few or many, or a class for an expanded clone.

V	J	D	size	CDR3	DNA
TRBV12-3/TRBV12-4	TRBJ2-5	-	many	CASSSNRVGEETQYF	TGTGCCAGCAGTTCAAACAGGGTTGGGGAAGAGACCCAGTACTTC
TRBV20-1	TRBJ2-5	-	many	CSASKGVGVYQETQYF	TGCAGTGCTAGTAAAGGTGTAGGGGTGTACCAAGAGACCCAGTACTTC
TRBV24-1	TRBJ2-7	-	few	CATSDPGSTYEQYF	TGTGCCACCAGTGATCCGGGCAGCACCTACGAGCAGTACTTC
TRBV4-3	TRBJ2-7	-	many	CASSPGTAAYEQYF	TGCGCCAGCAGCCCCGGGACGGCGGCCTACGAGCAGTACTTC
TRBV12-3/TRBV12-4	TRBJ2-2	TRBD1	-	CASRTGGGTGELFF	TGTGCCAGCAGGACAGGGGGCGGGACCGGGGAGCTGTTTTTT
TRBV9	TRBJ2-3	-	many	CASSVSSEPTDTQYF	TGTGCCAGCAGCGTGAGCTCGGAACCCACAGATACGCAGTATTTT
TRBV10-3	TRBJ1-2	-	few	CAINPLRADYGYTF	TGTGCCATCAACCCACTCAGGGCGGACTATGGCTACACCTTC
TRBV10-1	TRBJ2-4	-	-	CASSESRTFRQYF	TGCGCCAGCAGTGAGTCAAGGACTTTTAGGCAGTACTTC
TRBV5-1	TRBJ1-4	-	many	CASRLVVSDEKLFF	TGCGCCAGCAGGCTTGTTGTTTCGGATGAAAAACTGTTTTTT
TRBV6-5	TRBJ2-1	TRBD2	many	CASSYSPPGLAGGLKEQFF	TGTGCCAGCAGTTACTCCCCCCCGGGACTAGCGGGAGGGTTGAAGGAGCAGTTCTTC
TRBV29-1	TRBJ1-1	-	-	CSVARGSPEAFF	TGCAGCGTTGCTCGAGGGTCACCCGAAGCTTTCTTT
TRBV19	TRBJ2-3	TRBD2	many	CASSVTPRTRTDTQYF	TGTGCCAGTAGTGTCACCCCCAGGACTAGAACAGATACGCAGTATTTT
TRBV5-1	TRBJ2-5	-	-	CASSSRSLVETQYF	TGCGCCAGCAGTTCCCGAAGCCTAGTCGAGACCCAGTACTTC
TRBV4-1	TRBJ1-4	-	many	CASSQGAVREKLFF	TGCGCCAGCAGCCAAGGGGCAGTAAGAGAAAAACTGTTTTTT
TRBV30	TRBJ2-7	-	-	CALPRSLSRAYEQYF	TGTGCCTTGCCCAGAAGCCTTAGTCGGGCCTACGAGCAGTACTTC
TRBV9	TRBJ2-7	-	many	CASSVGLGPSDEQYF	TGTGCCAGCAGCGTAGGGTTGGGGCCCTCAGACGAGCAGTACTTC
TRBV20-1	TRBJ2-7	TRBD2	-	CSARGLAGGHSEQYF	TGCAGTGCTAGAGGACTAGCGGGGGGGCACAGCGAGCAGTACTTC
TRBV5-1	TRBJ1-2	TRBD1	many	CASSSGQAYGYTF	TGCGCCAGCAGCTCGGGACAGGCCTATGGCTACACCTTC
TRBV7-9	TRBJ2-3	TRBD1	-	CASSMDRDTDTQYF	TGTGCCAGCAGCATGGACAGGGACACAGATACGCAGTATTTT
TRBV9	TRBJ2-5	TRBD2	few	CASSVAAGGPLGSGKTQYF	TGTGCCAGCAGCGTAGCGGCGGGGGGCCCGCTAGGTAGTGGGAAGACCCAGTACTTC
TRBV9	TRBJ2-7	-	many	CASSNRASDSYEQYF	TGTGCCAGCAGCAACCGGGCCTCAGACAGCTACGAGCAGTACTTC
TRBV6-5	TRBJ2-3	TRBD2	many	CASSYSSRGGPRADTQYF	TGTGCCAGCAGTTACTCGTCAAGGGGAGGGCCTCGTGCAGATACGCAGTATTTT
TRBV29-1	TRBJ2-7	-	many	CSAGRRGGEQYF	TGCAGCGCAGGACGGAGGGGTGGTGAGCAGTACTTC
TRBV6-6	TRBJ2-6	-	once	CASSYSVGAGANVVTF	-
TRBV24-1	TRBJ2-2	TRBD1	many	CATSDQLTGEKELFF	TGTGCCACCAGTGATCAATTGACAGGGGAGAAGGAGCTGTTTTTT
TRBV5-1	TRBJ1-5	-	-	CASSLEPGGNQPQHF	TGCGCCAGCAGCTTGGAACCCGGAGGCAATCAGCCCCAGCATTTT
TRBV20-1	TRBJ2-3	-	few	CRADGQRDTQYF	TGCAGGGCCGACGGACAACGGGATACGCAGTATTTT
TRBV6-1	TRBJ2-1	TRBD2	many	CARPPSGGAQSYNEQFF	TGTGCCAGGCCTCCTAGCGGGGGGGCACAGTCCTACAATGAGCAGTTCTTC
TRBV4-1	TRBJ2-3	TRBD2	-	CASSQELAGNTQYF	TGCGCCAGCAGCCAAGAGCTAGCGGGGAATACGCAGTATTTT
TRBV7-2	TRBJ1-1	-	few	CASSLAGSRGEAFF	TGTGCCAGCAGCTTAGCGGGCAGTCGAGGTGAAGCTTTCTTT
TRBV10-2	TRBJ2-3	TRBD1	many	CASIPGQDPGTDTQYF	TGCGCCAGCATTCCGGGACAGGACCCCGGCACAGATACGCAGTATTTT
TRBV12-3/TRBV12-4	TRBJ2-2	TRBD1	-	CASRTGIAGELFF	TGTGCCAGCAGGACAGGGATCGCCGGGGAGCTGTTTTTT
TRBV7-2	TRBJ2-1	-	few	CASSLARDGLGYNEQFF	TGTGCCAGCAGCTTAGCAAGGGACGGACTGGGCTACAATGAGCAGTTCTTC
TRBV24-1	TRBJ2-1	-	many	CATSDRIGGQGNEQFF	TGTGCCACCAGTGATCGAATAGGCGGACAAGGTAATGAGCAGTTCTTC
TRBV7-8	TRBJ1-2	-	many	CASSLSGGWYGYTF	TGTGCCAGCAGCTTGTCTGGGGGTTGGTACGGCTACACCTTC
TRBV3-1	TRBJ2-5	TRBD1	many	CASSQRTGGQETQYF	TGTGCCAGCAGCCAGCGGACAGGGGGCCAAGAGACCCAGTACTTC
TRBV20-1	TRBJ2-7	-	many	CSARGQLAHLGSYEQYF	TGCAGTGCTAGAGGGCAGTTAGCCCATCTCGGCTCCTACGAGCAGTACTTC
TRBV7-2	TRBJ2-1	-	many	CASSLAIQPNEQFF	TGTGCCAGCAGCTTAGCGATCCAACCTAATGAGCAGTTCTTC
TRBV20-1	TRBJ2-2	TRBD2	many	CSARDRLATNTGELFF	TGCAGTGCCCGCGATCGACTAGCGACGAACACCGGGGAGCTGTTTTTT
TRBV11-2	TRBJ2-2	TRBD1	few	CASSLGRTGRPGELFF	TGTGCCAGCAGCTTAGGGCGGACAGGGAGGCCCGGGGAGCTGTTTTTT
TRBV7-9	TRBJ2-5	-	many	CASSLVPGFAELDQETQYF	TGTGCCAGCAGCTTAGTTCCAGGATTCGCCGAGCTAGATCAAGAGACCCAGTACTTC
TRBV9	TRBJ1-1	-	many	CASSVSPGTEAFF	TGTGCCAGCAGCGTAAGTCCAGGCACTGAAGCTTTCTTT
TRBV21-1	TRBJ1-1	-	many	CASSNDKKRGANTEAFF	TGTGCCAGCAGCAACGACAAAAAACGAGGGGCGAACACTGAAGCTTTCTTT
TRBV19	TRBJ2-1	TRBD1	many	CASRGTGVNEQFF	TGTGCCAGTAGAGGGACAGGTGTGAATGAGCAGTTCTTC
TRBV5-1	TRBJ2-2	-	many	CASSLAELNTGELFF	TGCGCCAGCAGCTTGGCCGAACTTAACACCGGGGAGCTGTTTTTT
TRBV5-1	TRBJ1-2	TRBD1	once	CASSLEGDRDYGYTF	TGCGCCAGCAGCTTGGAAGGGGACAGGGACTATGGCTACACCTTC
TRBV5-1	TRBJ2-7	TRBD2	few	CASSVRTSGEQYF	TGCGCCAGCAGCGTGCGGACTAGCGGCGAGCAGTACTTC
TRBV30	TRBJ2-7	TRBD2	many	CAWTRGLASGEQYF	TGTGCCTGGACCCGGGGACTAGCATCAGGGGAGCAGTACTTC
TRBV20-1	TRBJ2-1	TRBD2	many	CSASRTSGSHEQFF	TGCAGTGCTAGTAGGACTAGCGGGAGCCATGAGCAGTTCTTC
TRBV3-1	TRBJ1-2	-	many	CASSPPRKGGYTF	TGTGCCAGCAGCCCCCCCAGGAAGGGTGGCTACACCTTC